These T cell receptor beta chains were read from a single sample in a study of cytomegalovirus exposure and HLA in healthy donors. Data came from immunoSEQ multiplex PCR; TCRdb stores just in-frame clones and leaves some out. The sample contains roughly 150,000 clones, over 85% of which appear only once. The sample taken for sequencing was PBMCs. These TCRs come from a man between 18 and 35 years old in good health and CMV-seropositive. Each CDR3 is given with its conserved first and last residue. Fields, in order: clone size, J gene, D gene, V gene, CDR3 protein, CDR3 DNA. D genes are given only for firm matches. The size entry is marked missing in some rows and otherwise reads once, few, many or a size class.

>once|TRBJ2-2|.|TRBV9
CASSDYPGANTGELFF
TGTGCCAGCAGCGACTACCCGGGGGCGAACACCGGGGAGCTGTTTTTT
>.|TRBJ2-5|TRBD2|TRBV30
CAWSMNGRETQYF
TGTGCCTGGAGCATGAACGGGAGGGAGACCCAGTACTTC
>.|TRBJ2-7|.|TRBV5-1
CASSRQEPIDEQYF
TGCGCCAGCAGCCGACAGGAGCCCATCGACGAGCAGTACTTC
>.|TRBJ2-1|.|TRBV5-4
CASSLAGTSMRQGFF
TGTGCCAGCAGCTTGGCTGGGACATCCATGAGGCAGGGGTTCTTC
>once|TRBJ1-2|.|TRBV5-1
CASSLGGVDGYTF
TGCGCCAGCAGCTTGGGGGGGGTAGATGGCTACACCTTC
>.|TRBJ1-1|TRBD1|TRBV28
CASSLDRGRVNTEAFF
TGTGCCAGCAGTTTGGACAGGGGGAGGGTGAACACTGAAGCTTTCTTT
>.|TRBJ2-2|TRBD2|TRBV19
CASSMGLPTGELFF
TGTGCCAGTAGCATGGGACTACCGACCGGGGAGCTGTTTTTT
>.|TRBJ1-5|.|TRBV6-5
CASSYSGDQPQHF
TGTGCCAGCAGTTACTCAGGAGATCAGCCCCAGCATTTT
>.|TRBJ1-1|.|TRBV4-1
CASSQDSTGNTEAFF
TGCGCCAGCAGCCAAGACTCGACAGGGAACACTGAAGCTTTCTTT
>once|TRBJ2-7|.|TRBV29-1
CSVLGRRSSYEQYF
TGCAGCGTTCTGGGGCGTCGAAGCTCCTACGAGCAGTACTTC
>.|TRBJ1-1|TRBD1|TRBV2
CASGTGWIVNTEAFF
TGTGCCAGCGGGACAGGGTGGATTGTGAACACTGAAGCTTTCTTT
>.|TRBJ2-2|.|TRBV28
CASSPLENGELFF
TGTGCCAGCAGCCCTTTGGAGAACGGGGAGCTGTTTTTT
>.|TRBJ1-2|.|TRBV19
CASRFNYGYTF
TGTGCCAGTCGGTTCAACTATGGCTACACCTTC
>.|TRBJ2-3|TRBD2|TRBV9
CASSGLATDTQYF
TGTGCCAGCAGCGGACTAGCCACAGATACGCAGTATTTT
>.|TRBJ1-1|TRBD1|TRBV29-1
CSVKGQGNTEAFF
TGCAGCGTGAAGGGACAGGGAAACACTGAAGCTTTCTTT
>.|TRBJ1-1|TRBD1|TRBV7-6
CASSRDRDTEAFF
TGTGCCAGCAGCCGAGACAGGGACACTGAAGCTTTCTTT
>.|TRBJ1-3|.|TRBV9
CASSVAISTGNTIYF
TGTGCCAGCAGCGTAGCTATCAGCACAGGGAACACCATATATTTT
>.|TRBJ1-5|.|TRBV4-1
CASSHPGAGGENQPQHF
TGCGCCAGCAGCCACCCGGGGGCGGGGGGAGAGAATCAGCCCCAGCATTTT